The 26 T cell receptor beta chains below all came from one sample that was sequenced in a study of T cell responses to AZD1222 COVID-19 vaccine. Using immunoSEQ multiplex PCR, the repertoire was profiled, and TCRdb retains in-frame clones only, with some absent. The sample consists of 150,000 to 180,000 clones, about nine tenths of them appearing once. This sample comprised peripheral blood, obtained on day 0 of AZD1222 vaccination. These receptors were obtained from an adult in good health.

The V call is TRBV3-1 (or the pseudogene TRBV3-2), the J call TRBJ1-1; D ambiguous. The V gene's germline CDR1 is LGHDT and CDR2 YNNKEL (reference sequence). CDR3 length: 15 amino acids. V lost 4 bases, J lost 1 base, and 13 bases lay in between. The CDR3 nucleotides are TGTGCCAGCAGCCCGGGTGAGACGGCGAACACTGAAGCTTTCTTT. The encoded protein is CASSPGETANTEAFF.

The rearrangement links TRBV28 to TRBJ1-4; 7 bases map to TRBD1. Trimming took 6 bases from V and 8 from J; bases not matched to a gene: 0. Looked up from germline, CDR1 is MDHEN and CDR2 is SYDVKM. CDR3 length: 11 amino acids. The CDR3 loop is CASSRGEKLFF. In DNA, the CDR3 is TGTGCCAGCAGCAGGGGGGAAAAACTGTTTTTT. Full variable domain (missing parts from reference TRBV28 and TRBJ1-4): DVKVTQSSRYLVKRTGEKVFLECVQDMDHENMFWYRQDPGLGLRLIYFSYDVKMKEKGDIPEGYSVSREKKERFSLILESASTNQTSMYLCASSRGEKLFFGSGTQLSVL.

This clone was counted a few times. The chain's CDR3 is CASSQGWGDGSPLHF. The CDR3 coding sequence is TGCGCCAGCAGCCAAGGCTGGGGAGACGGTTCACCCCTCCACTTT. The chain joins TRBV4-3 to TRBJ1-6, with no clear D. The V end lost 1 base, the J end lost 9 bases, and 13 bases lay between the germline ends. From germline, CDR1 is LGHNA and CDR2 YSLEER. This CDR3 contains 15 residues.

This clone was detected once. V usage is TRBV19 and J usage is TRBJ1-3; D remains ambiguous. Germline-derived CDR1 and CDR2 are LNHDA and SQIVND (reference sequence). The V gene lost 8 bases and the J gene lost 0 bases, with 8 bases spanning the gap. CDR3 length: 13 amino acids. DNA for the CDR3: TGTGCCAGTGACACATACTCTGGAAACACCATATATTTT. Protein sequence: CASDTYSGNTIYF.

The CDR3 loop is CASSPQGRGPGNTIYF. The CDR3 DNA sequence: TGTGCCAGCAGCCCCCAGGGGAGGGGGCCTGGAAACACCATATATTTT. The chain combines TRBV7-9 with TRBJ1-3; TRBD1 agrees at 7 bases. Germline V gives CDR1 SEHNR, CDR2 FQNEAQ (reference sequence). The CDR3 loop spans 16 amino acids. The V and J ends lost 5 bases and 2 bases, in that order; junction bases with no gene match: 9.

The chain carries TRBV9 and TRBJ1-1; tentatively, D is TRBD1 (5 bases). Germline lookup yields CDR1 SGDLS and CDR2 YYNGEE. There are 16 residues in the CDR3. The ends were cut back, 0 bases at V and 1 base at J, with 13 bases in the middle. The CDR3 reads CASSVGAQGPNTEAFF. The CDR3 nucleotides read TGTGCCAGCAGCGTAGGGGCGCAGGGCCCGAACACTGAAGCTTTCTTT. Filled out from reference TRBV9 and TRBJ1-1, the complete variable domain reads DSGVTQTPKHLITATGQRVTLRCSPRSGDLSVYWYQQSLDQGLQFLIQYYNGEERAKGNILERFSAQQFPDLHSELNLSSLELGDSALYFCASSVGAQGPNTEAFFGQGTRLTVV.

The V gene is TRBV6-6, the J gene TRBJ2-2; no clear D gene. Per the germline V gene, CDR1 is MNHNY and CDR2 is SVGAGI (reference sequence). V was cut by 6 bases and J by 6 bases, with 11 bases left in between. The CDR3 totals 13 residues. The CDR3 protein is CASRRYSSGELFF. CDR3 sequence (DNA): TGTGCCAGCAGAAGATACAGTTCCGGGGAGCTGTTTTTT.

The J gene is TRBJ1-6, the V gene TRBV6-5; possibly TRBD1 for D (5 bases). Trimming removed 6 bases at V and 7 bases at J, with 16 bases between. This CDR3 has 15 residues. CDR1 is MNHEY, CDR2 SVGAGI, per germline. Here the CDR3 reads CASRTSGAGNSPLHF. CDR3 DNA: TGTGCCAGCAGGACATCTGGGGCTGGGAATTCACCCCTCCACTTT.

This clone was seen a few times. V and J are TRBV29-1 and TRBJ1-1; the D gene is possibly TRBD1 (5 bases). This CDR3 region has 17 residues. CDR1 and CDR2 (germline): SQVTM, ANQGSEA. V lost 0 bases, J lost 3 bases, and 20 bases lay in between. CDR3: CSVEDHPTEPRYTEAFF. The CDR3, as DNA: TGCAGCGTTGAAGATCACCCGACAGAGCCTAGGTACACTGAAGCTTTCTTT.

This chain links TRBV7-6 with TRBJ2-1; 7 bases are a match to TRBD2. The V gene's germline CDR1 is SGHVS and CDR2 FNYEAQ. J was trimmed by 2 bases and V by 5 bases; bases with no gene match: 9. This CDR3 is built from 16 residues. The chain's CDR3 is CASSPTREGPYNEQFF. The CDR3 region has the DNA TGTGCCAGCAGCCCGACCAGGGAGGGACCCTACAATGAGCAGTTCTTC.

The gene calls are TRBV7-3 and TRBJ2-3; TRBD1 is a possible D gene (5 bases). Between the trimmed V and J ends, which lost 5 bases and 5 bases, there was a span of 11 bases. Per the germline V gene, CDR1 is SGHTA and CDR2 is FQGTGA. The CDR3 spans 13 residues. The CDR3, as DNA: TGTGCCAGCAGCCTCTCCAGGGAAGATACGCAGTATTTT. This sequence encodes CASSLSREDTQYF.

The chain has TRBV12-3 or TRBV12-4 and TRBJ2-7; TRBD2 is a possible D gene (5 bases). The ends were cut back, 6 bases at V and 0 bases at J, with 6 bases in the middle. The CDR3 spans 12 residues. The chain's CDR3 is CASSGVSYEQYF. The CDR3 DNA reads as TGTGCCAGCAGCGGGGTCTCCTACGAGCAGTACTTC.

The chain joins TRBV5-6 to TRBJ1-1; 9 bases are a match to TRBD1. The CDR3 is made up of 15 amino acids. V lost 4 bases to trimming and J lost 4 bases; unmatched junction nucleotides: 8. From germline, CDR1 is SGHDT and CDR2 YYEEEE. The CDR3 DNA sequence: TGTGCCAGCAGCCTTAGGACAGGGGAGGCCACTGAAGCTTTCTTT. Translation: CASSLRTGEATEAFF. The whole variable domain, filled in from reference TRBV5-6 and TRBJ1-1, reads DAGVTQSPTHLIKTRGQQVTLRCSPKSGHDTVSWYQQALGQGPQFIFQYYEEEERQRGNFPDRFSGHQFPNYSSELNVNALLLGDSALYLCASSLRTGEATEAFFGQGTRLTVV.

The chain recombines TRBV12-3 or TRBV12-4 with TRBJ2-1; D not certain. The CDR3 sequence is 11 residues long. Trimming cost V 7 bases and J 7 bases, with 8 bases left between them. The CDR3 nucleotides read TGTGCCAGCATGGTCGGGAATGAGCAGTTCTTC. Amino acids: CASMVGNEQFF.

The chain employs TRBV7-9 and TRBJ2-3, with 7 positions matching TRBD2. The CDR3 consists of 15 residues. V was clipped by 5 bases and J by 0 bases; unmatched bases: 5. Germline CDR1 reads SEHNR; CDR2 reads FQNEAQ (reference sequence). CDR3 sequence reads: CASSPRAGSTDTQYF. The CDR3 coding sequence is TGTGCCAGCAGCCCGAGAGCGGGAAGCACAGATACGCAGTATTTT. Full variable domain (missing parts from reference TRBV7-9 and TRBJ2-3): DTGVSQNPRHKITKRGQNVTFRCDPISEHNRLYWYRQTLGQGPEFLTYFQNEAQLEKSRLLSDRFSAERPKGSFSTLEIQRTEQGDSAMYLCASSPRAGSTDTQYFGPGTRLTVL.

V is TRBV11-2 and J is TRBJ1-1, with no clear D. V was pared by 1 base and J by 1 base, with 4 bases between. The CDR3 spans 13 residues. The germline gives CDR1 SGHAT, CDR2 FQNNGV. The DNA of the CDR3 is TGTGCCAGCAGCTTAGGAGGGAACACTGAAGCTTTCTTT. Translated: CASSLGGNTEAFF.

This clone was seen a handful of times. CDR3 region: CASSLEGNNSPLHF. CDR3 bases: TGTGCCAGCAGCTTAGAAGGCAATAATTCACCCCTCCACTTT. The J gene is TRBJ1-6, the V gene TRBV7-8; no definite D call. The ends were cut back, 1 base at V and 5 bases at J, with 6 bases in the middle. The CDR3 consists of 14 residues. CDR1 and CDR2 (germline): SGHVS, FQNEAQ.

V gene TRBV6-6 combines with J gene TRBJ2-7, with D perhaps assigned TRBD1 or TRBD2 (5 bases each). CDR3 length: 15 residues. Germline V gene data show CDR1 as MNHNY and CDR2 as SVGAGI (reference sequence). V lost 2 bases and J lost 0, with 11 bases in between. DNA for the CDR3: TGTGCCAGCAGTTACGGGCAGGGACCCTCCTACGAGCAGTACTTC. It translates to CASSYGQGPSYEQYF.

The V gene is TRBV18, the J gene TRBJ2-1, with 7 bases matching TRBD1. Germline V gives CDR1 KGHSH, CDR2 LQKENI. This CDR3 has 15 amino acids. V shed 1 base, J shed 1 base, and the junction held 1 base outside the gene matches. CDR3 sequence reads: CASSPQGASYNEQFF. The CDR3 DNA follows: TGTGCCAGCTCACCACAGGGGGCGTCCTACAATGAGCAGTTCTTC. The full variable domain, completed using reference TRBV18 and TRBJ2-1, is NAGVMQNPRHLVRRRGQEARLRCSPMKGHSHVYWYRQLPEEGLKFMVYLQKENIIDESGMPKERFSAEFPKEGPSILRIQQVVRGDSAAYFCASSPQGASYNEQFFGPGTRLTVL.

The rearrangement links TRBV12-3 or TRBV12-4 to TRBJ1-1; weak D call: TRBD1 (5 bases). This CDR3 has 13 residues. Trimming removed 4 bases at V and 3 bases at J, with 9 bases between. The CDR3 loop is CASSWQGYTEAFF. The CDR3 DNA reads TGTGCCAGCAGTTGGCAGGGTTACACTGAAGCTTTCTTT.

This chain joins TRBV4-1 and TRBJ1-5; possibly TRBD1 for D (5 bases). The germline CDR1 and CDR2 sequences are MGHRA and YSYEKL. The CDR3 length is 15 residues. Trimming stripped 4 bases from V and 1 base from J, with 11 bases between. CDR3 region: CASSLQGASNQPQHF. CDR3 in DNA: TGCGCCAGCAGCCTGCAAGGGGCGAGCAATCAGCCCCAGCATTTT.

The V gene is TRBV19, the J gene TRBJ2-2; TRBD2 aligns across 11 bases. V was pared by 7 bases and J by 4 bases, with 8 bases of the junction left unmatched. The V gene's germline CDR1 is LNHDA and CDR2 SQIVND (reference sequence). CDR3 size: 16 residues. The CDR3: CASTPTTSGGTGELFF. CDR3 nucleotide sequence: TGTGCCAGTACCCCCACAACTAGCGGGGGCACCGGGGAGCTGTTTTTT. The full variable domain, its missing parts supplied by reference TRBV19 and TRBJ2-2, is DGGITQSPKYLFRKEGQNVTLSCEQNLNHDAMYWYRQDPGQGLRLIYYSQIVNDFQKGDIAEGYSVSREKKESFPLTVTSAQKNPTAFYLCASTPTTSGGTGELFFGEGSRLTVL.

This chain uses TRBV20-1 with TRBJ2-7; D remains unclear. Germline CDR1 reads DFQATT; CDR2 reads SNEGSKA (reference sequence). The CDR3 runs to 11 residues. V gave up 4 bases and J gave up 6 bases, with 10 bases separating them. CDR3 bases: TGCAGTGCTAAGCTGGGGATCGAGCAGTACTTC. The encoded protein is CSAKLGIEQYF.

The genes are TRBV15 and TRBJ2-4, with 7 bases aligning to TRBD1. CDR3 length: 15 residues. CDR1 and CDR2 from the germline V gene are LNHNV and YYDKDF (reference sequence). Germline trimming cut 1 base from V and 3 bases from J; bases unmatched to any gene: 3. CDR3 amino acids: CATSRAGTDKNIQYF. The CDR3 region has the DNA TGTGCCACCAGCAGAGCCGGGACAGACAAAAACATTCAGTACTTC.

The rearrangement joins TRBV28 to TRBJ1-5; 9 bases align to TRBD1. J was trimmed by 7 bases and V by 2 bases; bases with no gene match: 3. CDR3 size: 14 residues. Germline values: CDR1 MDHEN, CDR2 SYDVKM. The CDR3 loop is CASSLDRGYQPQHF. The CDR3 nucleotides read TGTGCCAGCAGTTTAGACAGGGGGTACCAGCCCCAGCATTTT.

V is TRBV12-3 or TRBV12-4 and J is TRBJ2-7, with 7 bases lining up with TRBD1. The CDR3 extends over 12 amino acids. The V and J ends lost 1 base and 7 bases, in that order; junction bases with no gene match: 1. The CDR3 bases are TGTGCCAGCAGTTTAGGACAGGGAGAGCAGTACTTC. Protein product: CASSLGQGEQYF.